The 27 T cell receptor beta chains presented below share a single source sample, sequenced in a study of breast tumors, draining lymph nodes, adjacent tissues. In TCRdb, the multiplex PCR reads were re-called with MiXCR into one record per CDR3 protein. This table has about 60,000 distinct CDR3 sequences, roughly 57% appearing once. Sample: breast tumor tissue. All receptors come from a female donor with breast cancer. Some clones in this sample may be carry-over from other donors' samples.

This clonotype has only one observation. This chain's CDR3 is CASSLGPGNTIYF. CDR3 coding DNA: TGTGCCAGCAGCTTAGGCCCGGGAAACACCATATATTTT. The chain has TRBV7-6 and TRBJ1-3, with D unresolved. Germline values: CDR1 SGHVS, CDR2 FNYEAQ. The CDR3 runs 13 residues. V dropped 1 base and J dropped 4 bases, with 5 bases sitting between them.

This clonotype was observed at least ten times. This chain links TRBV6-6 with TRBJ2-7, with a weak D call TRBD1 (5 bases). Germline CDR1 reads MNHNY; CDR2 reads SVGAGI (reference sequence). The length of the CDR3 is 13 residues. Trimming took 5 bases from V and 3 from J, leaving 11 bases between them. CDR3 sequence reads: CASSGSRDYEQYF. The CDR3 coding sequence is TGTGCCAGCAGTGGGTCCAGGGACTACGAGCAGTACTTC.

V and J are TRBV2 and TRBJ2-3; possible D gene TRBD2, 5 bases. Germline values: CDR1 SNHLY, CDR2 FYNNEI. The CDR3 has 12 residues. Trimming stripped 7 bases from V and 6 bases from J, with 11 bases between. The chain's CDR3 is CASMASRDTQYF. CDR3 DNA sequence: TGTGCCAGCATGGCTAGCAGGGATACGCAGTATTTT.

This clonotype showed up just once. The chain recombines TRBV11-2 with TRBJ2-7; D ambiguous. From germline, CDR1 is SGHAT and CDR2 FQNNGV. The CDR3 contains 13 residues. Trimming pared 1 base from V and 3 bases from J, leaving 7 bases between. CDR3 region: CASSLAHSYEQYV. Here the CDR3 DNA reads TGTGCCAGCAGCTTAGCACATAGCTACGAGCAGTACGTC.

The chain carries TRBV7-2 and TRBJ1-2; D is unclear. Deletions cut 5 bases from V and 4 bases from J, with 2 bases between. The germline V gene encodes CDR1 SGHTA and CDR2 FQGNSA. The CDR3 contains 10 residues. Written as DNA, the CDR3 is TGTGCCAGCAGCCTCTATGGCTACACCTTC. Protein: CASSLYGYTF.

This clonotype was seen ten or more times. This chain connects TRBV12-3 or TRBV12-4 to TRBJ1-4, with no clear D. This CDR3 is 15 amino acids long. V was clipped by 6 bases and J by 0 bases, with 11 bases between them. The CDR3 DNA is TGTGCCAGCAGACCTCGTACCACAACTAATGAAAAACTGTTTTTT. Protein: CASRPRTTTNEKLFF.

The rearrangement uses TRBV7-2 and TRBJ2-5; TRBD2 might be the D (5 bases). V gave up 5 bases and J gave up 2 bases, with 12 bases separating them. This CDR3 region has 14 residues. CDR1 SGHTA and CDR2 FQGNSA come from the germline V gene. CDR3 in DNA: TGTGCCAGCAGCCCCGGACGGACTCAAGAGACCCAGTACTTC. This encodes CASSPGRTQETQYF.

V is TRBV20-1 and J is TRBJ1-6; D uncertain. Germline lookup yields CDR1 DFQATT and CDR2 SNEGSKA (reference sequence). CDR3 length: 9 residues. V lost 8 bases and J 9 bases, leaving 5 bases between the germline ends. CDR3 region: CSLGSPLHF. CDR3 coding DNA: TGCAGTCTGGGTTCACCCCTCCACTTT.

This clonotype was counted ten times or more. Here the CDR3 DNA reads TGTGCCAGCAGCTCACTAGCGGGAGAGGTAGAGCAGTACTTC. Translating it yields CASSSLAGEVEQYF. This chain joins TRBV7-2 and TRBJ2-7, with 11 bases fitting TRBD2. Germline trimming cut 4 bases from V and 7 bases from J; bases unmatched to any gene: 6. This CDR3 contains 14 residues. CDR1 and CDR2 from the germline V gene are SGHTA and FQGNSA.

This clonotype has a handful of counts. V gene TRBV7-6 combines with J gene TRBJ2-7; TRBD1 matches at 8 bases. The germline gives CDR1 SGHVS, CDR2 FNYEAQ. The CDR3 runs to 13 residues. The V segment lost 5 bases and the J segment 5 bases; nucleotides outside the gene matches: 5. CDR3 nucleotide sequence: TGTGCCAGCAGCACCGGACAGGGTGACGAGCAGTACTTC. Encoded protein: CASSTGQGDEQYF.

This sequence joins TRBV2 and TRBJ2-5, with 14 nucleotides matching TRBD2. CDR3 length equals 16 residues. The V gene end was trimmed by 3 bases and the J gene end by 5 bases; junction bases not matched to a gene: 5. Germline loops: CDR1 SNHLY, CDR2 FYNNEI. Written as DNA, the CDR3 is TGTGCCAGCAGTGATCGGACTAGCGGGGGGCTGGAGACCCAGTACTTC. Amino acid sequence: CASSDRTSGGLETQYF.

This clonotype has ten or more counts. This rearrangement joins TRBV6-5 to TRBJ1-2, with 9 bases matching TRBD1. The CDR3 contains 15 residues. V shed 6 bases and J 7 bases; nucleotides not matched to a gene: 12. CDR1 and CDR2 from the germline V gene are MNHEY and SVGAGI. The CDR3 nucleotides read TGTGCCAGCAGCCCCCGGGACAGGGTGTCTTCTGGCTACACCTTC. Translation gives CASSPRDRVSSGYTF.

The CDR3 sequence: CSAIDRSHNGYTF. CDR3 nucleotides: TGCAGTGCTATCGACAGGAGTCACAACGGCTACACCTTC. The chain links TRBV20-1 to TRBJ1-2; tentative D call: TRBD1 (6 bases). The germline CDR1 and CDR2 sequences are DFQATT and SNEGSKA (reference sequence). V lost 4 bases, J lost 8 bases, and 17 bases lay in between. CDR3 size: 13 residues.

This clonotype was detected ten times or more. The chain couples TRBV6-5 to TRBJ1-6; D is perhaps TRBD1 (6 bases). The CDR3 spans 14 residues. The germline V gene has CDR1 MNHEY and CDR2 SVGAGI. Trimming pared 6 bases from V and 5 bases from J, leaving 11 bases between. CDR3: CASSRGQNNSPLHF. The CDR3 nucleotides are TGTGCCAGCAGCAGAGGACAGAATAATTCACCCCTCCACTTT.

Points on this clonotype: In this CDR3 the conserved last residue, phenylalanine or tryptophan, is missing, so a read error is likely. V and J are TRBV15 and TRBJ1-4, with D possibly matching TRBD1 (6 bases). CDR3 length: 18 amino acids. Germline V gene lookup returns CDR1 LNHNV and CDR2 YYDKDF (reference sequence). The CDR3 reads CATSRDSFYRDRSERLFS. CDR3 sequence (DNA): TGTGCCACCAGCAGAGATTCCTTCTACAGGGATCGCTCCGAAAGACTGTTTTCT.

This chain's CDR3 is CASSDRTSGHNEQFF. In DNA, the CDR3 is TGCGCCAGCAGTGATCGGACTAGCGGGCACAATGAGCAGTTCTTC. The chain is built from TRBV10-1 and TRBJ2-1; 11 positions match TRBD2. Germline loops: CDR1 WNHNN, CDR2 SYGVQD (reference sequence). The CDR3 loop spans 15 amino acids. With V trimmed by 3 bases and J by 5 bases, 3 bases remained unmatched.

This clonotype has a count of ten or more. The V gene is TRBV4-2, the J gene TRBJ2-7; possibly TRBD1 or TRBD2 for D (6 bases each). Germline V lookup: CDR1 LGHNA, CDR2 YNFKEQ. This CDR3 has 14 amino acids. The V end was cut by 0 bases, the J end by 2 bases, with 8 bases between. The CDR3 nucleotides are TGTGCCAGCAGCCAAGAGGAGGGGGCCTACGAGCAGTACTTC. Protein product: CASSQEEGAYEQYF.

The chain joins TRBV7-2 to TRBJ2-3; either TRBD1 or TRBD2 may fit D (7 bases each). CDR1 SGHTA and CDR2 FQGNSA come from the germline V gene. The CDR3 is 16 amino acids. V gave up 5 bases and J gave up 0 bases, with 15 bases separating them. The CDR3, as DNA: TGTGCCAGCAGCGGAAGGGGGCGGGGGAGCACAGATACGCAGTATTTT. It translates to CASSGRGRGSTDTQYF.

Many counts were recorded for this clonotype. The rearrangement joins TRBV5-8 to TRBJ2-3; the D is unclear. V dropped 2 bases and J dropped 6 bases, with 10 bases sitting between them. The CDR3 is made up of 13 amino acids. The germline gives CDR1 SGHTS, CDR2 YDEGEE. The CDR3 here is CASSLWSRDTQYF. The CDR3 bases are TGTGCCAGCAGCTTATGGAGTAGGGATACGCAGTATTTT.

This clonotype was recorded many times. This chain joins TRBV2 and TRBJ1-2; 9 bases are a match to TRBD1. Germline V CDR1 and CDR2: SNHLY, FYNNEI. The CDR3 loop spans 13 amino acids. V shed 6 bases and J 12 bases; nucleotides not matched to a gene: 11. This chain's CDR3 is CASRGTGWTGNTF. The CDR3 DNA follows: TGTGCCAGCAGGGGGACAGGGTGGACTGGAAACACCTTC.

Ten or more counts support this clonotype. The genes are TRBV12-3 or TRBV12-4 and TRBJ1-4; D remains ambiguous. CDR3 length: 13 amino acids. V shed 3 bases and J shed 9 bases, with 11 bases lying between them. CDR3 nucleotides: TGTGCCAGCAGTTTGGGAGCCACCCAAAAACTGTTTTTT. This translates into CASSLGATQKLFF.

This clonotype was found once. The chain uses TRBV14 and TRBJ2-7; 7 bases fit TRBD1. The CDR3 is 12 amino acids. Germline V gene data show CDR1 as SGHDN and CDR2 as FVKESK. CDR3 DNA sequence: TGTGCTAGTAATACAGGGGTCTACGAGCAGTACTTC. It specifies CASNTGVYEQYF.

The sample holds many counts of this clonotype. The chain links TRBV6-6 to TRBJ1-4; D is unclear. This CDR3 is built from 15 residues. With 2 bases removed from V and 8 bases from J, the gap between germline ends came to 15 bases. Germline loops: CDR1 MNHNY, CDR2 SVGAGI (reference sequence). In DNA, the CDR3 is TGTGCCAGCAGTTACCCAGGAACGGATGAGGAAAAACTGTTTTTT. Translated, it gives CASSYPGTDEEKLFF.

This chain joins TRBV9 and TRBJ2-3; D tentatively fits TRBD1 or TRBD2 (5 bases each). V lost 4 bases and J lost 8, with 14 bases in between. CDR3 length: 13 amino acids. From germline, CDR1 is SGDLS and CDR2 YYNGEE. The CDR3 nucleotides are TGTGCCAGCAGCCCCGGGACCCAGGGTACGCAGTATTTT. Its translation is CASSPGTQGTQYF.

CDR3 amino acids: CASSLRTNTEAFF. In DNA form, the CDR3 reads TGTGCCAGCAGCTTGCGTACGAACACTGAAGCTTTCTTT. V and J are TRBV7-6 and TRBJ1-1; D remains unclear. V was pared by 3 bases and J by 1 base, with 6 bases between. The length of the CDR3 is 13 residues. The germline gives CDR1 SGHVS, CDR2 FNYEAQ.

Comment on this clonotype: At one of its ends the junction is not consistent with the germline gene, which may arise from a read error. The chain has TRBV7-3 and TRBJ2-5; D is possibly TRBD2 (5 bases). CDR1 is SGHTA and CDR2 is FQGTGA in the germline V gene. The CDR3 runs 16 residues. The CDR3 is CASKLEGPPTQETRYF. As DNA, the CDR3 is TGTGCCAGCAAACTAGAGGGCCCCCCAACACAAGAGACCCGGTACTTC.

This clonotype was detected many times. The V call is TRBV15, the J call TRBJ2-1; D not certain. Between the trimmed V and J ends, which lost 4 bases and 13 bases, there was a span of 17 bases. Germline loops: CDR1 LNHNV, CDR2 YYDKDF (reference sequence). The CDR3 totals 13 residues. CDR3 coding DNA: TGTGCCACCAGCACGGAATCGAGGACCTCCCAGTTCTTC. As protein: CATSTESRTSQFF.